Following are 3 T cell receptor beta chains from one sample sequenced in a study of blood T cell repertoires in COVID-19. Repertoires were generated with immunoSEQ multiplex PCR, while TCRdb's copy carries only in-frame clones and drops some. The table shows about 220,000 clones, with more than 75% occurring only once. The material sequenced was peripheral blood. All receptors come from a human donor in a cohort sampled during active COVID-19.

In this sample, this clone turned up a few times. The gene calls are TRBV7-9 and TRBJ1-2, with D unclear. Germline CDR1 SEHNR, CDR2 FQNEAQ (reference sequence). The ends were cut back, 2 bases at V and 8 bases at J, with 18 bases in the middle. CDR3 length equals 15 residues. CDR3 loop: CASSLTGTWLEGYTF. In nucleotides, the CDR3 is TGTGCCAGCAGCTTAACCGGCACTTGGTTGGAGGGCTACACCTTC.

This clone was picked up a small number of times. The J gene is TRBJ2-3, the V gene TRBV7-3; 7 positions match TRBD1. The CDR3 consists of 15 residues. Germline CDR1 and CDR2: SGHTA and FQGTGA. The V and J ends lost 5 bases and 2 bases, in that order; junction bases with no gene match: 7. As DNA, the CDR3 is TGTGCCAGCAGCCAAGAGGGACAGCTCACAGATACGCAGTATTTT. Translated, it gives CASSQEGQLTDTQYF.

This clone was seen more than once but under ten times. The CDR3 loop is CASSDSDRRNTEAFF. CDR3 DNA: TGTGCCAGCAGCGACTCGGACAGGAGGAACACTGAAGCTTTCTTT. V usage is TRBV4-2 and J usage is TRBJ1-1, with 7 bases matching TRBD1. Germline V CDR1 and CDR2: LGHNA, YNFKEQ. V gave up 5 bases and J gave up 1 base; unmatched junction bases: 7. CDR3 length: 15 residues.